This T cell receptor (beta chain) was captured by sequencing in a study of T cell responses to AZD1222 COVID-19 vaccine. General study findings and limits: Clonal diversity may have been underestimated in mostly white British donors.

Sequenced by immunoSEQ multiplex PCR; TCRdb stores in-frame clones only, minus some. This sample has around 180,000 clones, with around 90% found just once. CDR1 is SGHRS and CDR2 is YFSETQ in the germline V gene. CDR3 length equals 15 residues. Deletions cut 3 bases from V and 6 bases from J, with 19 bases between. About this clone: As yet, its antigen is unknown.

The origin of this receptor is an adult in good health. The sequenced sample was peripheral blood, obtained on day 0 of AZD1222 vaccination. The chain recombines TRBV5-1 with TRBJ2-7; D is possibly TRBD2 (6 bases). The CDR3 DNA reads as TGCGCCAGCAGCTCAGGGACTTCCCCAGGAGGCGAGCAGTACTTC. Translated, it gives CASSSGTSPGGEQYF.